This T cell receptor (beta chain) derives from a study of chemoradiotherapy in HPV16-positive cancers. Study-wide findings and caveats: Candidate HPV-specific clones and E7-related TCR motifs grew in tumor during treatment.

This clone counts as large (0.1 to 1%). The antigen remains undetermined. Repertoires were generated with immunoSEQ multiplex PCR, while TCRdb's copy carries only in-frame clones and drops some. The table includes 6,500 to 10,000 clones, 65% to 85% detected once. The sample here was taken from a patient who underwent chemoradiotherapy. The sequence derives from a human donor with HPV-associated anogenital cancer.

The DNA of the CDR3 is TGTGCCAGCAGCTCCCATGGTAGGGCTTACAATGAGCAGTTCTTC. Residues: CASSSHGRAYNEQFF. The chain is built from TRBV5-5 and TRBJ2-1; D remains ambiguous. Deletions cut 3 bases from V and 4 bases from J, with 14 bases between. This CDR3 has 15 residues. Germline lookup yields CDR1 SGHKS and CDR2 YYEKEE (reference sequence).